The clone carrying this T cell receptor (beta chain) was seen more than once but under ten times. Its specificity is unknown. This entry comes from a study of post-analysis software for immune sequencing data. Study details: The study covered relapsing-remitting, secondary progressive and progressive-relapsing courses of multiple sclerosis.

Study outcomes and limitations: Controls significantly exceeded multiple sclerosis patients in normalized Chao1 diversity. F measure grouped same-batch samples tightly together. When patients were compared with controls, 4 or 5 TRBV segments were more frequent, TRBV5-6, TRBV5-1 and TRBV20-1 among them.

Unique-molecular-identifier-tagged TCR beta cDNA libraries were used. TCRdb fed the PCR reads into MiXCR, producing one record per CDR3 protein. Altogether hundreds of thousands of distinct CDR3 sequences are present, just under 30% being singletons, with the ten largest covering around 0.56%. Germline CDR1 reads SGHAT; CDR2 reads FQNNGV. The length of the CDR3 is 15 residues. Between the trimmed V and J ends, which lost 4 bases and 5 bases, there was a span of 17 bases. Sequenced material: blood. V gene TRBV11-2 combines with J gene TRBJ2-5, with no clear D. The source of this sequence is a girl aged 5 to 17 with multiple sclerosis. DNA for the CDR3: TGTGCCAGCAGCTCCGGTTCGGCCAGGCAGGAGACCCAGTACTTC. The encoded protein is CASSSGSARQETQYF.